The text below deals with one T cell receptor beta chain. What it recognizes is unknown. These data belong to a study of blood T cells in healthy people across ages. Regarding the study as a whole: With naive T cell percentage, TCR beta diversity showed a strong correlation.

The authors ran a second PCR of about 7 to 11 cycles using a sample-barcoded 5' primer and a J-beta primer mix. TCRdb re-called the 5' RACE reads through MiXCR, storing one row per CDR3 protein. The sample yields 1.4 million to 1.5 million distinct CDR3 sequences, approximately 40% seen once. Per the germline V gene, CDR1 is PRHDT and CDR2 is FYEKMQ (reference sequence). This CDR3 is 16 amino acids long. The V gene end was trimmed by 5 bases and the J gene end by 2 bases; junction bases not matched to a gene: 1. The receptor was derived from a woman younger than 30 in good health. The specimen sequenced was blood. The chain employs TRBV13 and TRBJ2-1; 15 bases map to TRBD2. The CDR3 here is CASSGTSGRPYNEQFF. CDR3 in DNA: TGTGCCAGCAGCGGGACTAGCGGGAGGCCCTACAATGAGCAGTTCTTC.